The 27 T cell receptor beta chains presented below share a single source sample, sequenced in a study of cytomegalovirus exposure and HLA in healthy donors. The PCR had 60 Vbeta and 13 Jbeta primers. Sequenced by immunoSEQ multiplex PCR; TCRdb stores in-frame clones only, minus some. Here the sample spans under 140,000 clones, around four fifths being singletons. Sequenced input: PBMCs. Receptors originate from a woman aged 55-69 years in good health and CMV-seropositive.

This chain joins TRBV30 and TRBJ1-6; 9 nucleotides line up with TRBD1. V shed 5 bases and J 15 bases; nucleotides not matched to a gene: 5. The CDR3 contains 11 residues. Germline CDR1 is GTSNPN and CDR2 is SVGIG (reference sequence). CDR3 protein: CAWGQGIGLHF. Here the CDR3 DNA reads TGTGCCTGGGGACAGGGGATTGGCCTCCACTTT.

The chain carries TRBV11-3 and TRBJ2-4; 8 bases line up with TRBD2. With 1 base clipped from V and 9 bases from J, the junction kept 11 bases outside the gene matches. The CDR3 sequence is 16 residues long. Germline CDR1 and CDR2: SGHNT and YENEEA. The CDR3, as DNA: TGTGCCAGCAGCTTAGGATCGACGGGAGGGTCAGGCATTCAGTACTTC. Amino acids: CASSLGSTGGSGIQYF.

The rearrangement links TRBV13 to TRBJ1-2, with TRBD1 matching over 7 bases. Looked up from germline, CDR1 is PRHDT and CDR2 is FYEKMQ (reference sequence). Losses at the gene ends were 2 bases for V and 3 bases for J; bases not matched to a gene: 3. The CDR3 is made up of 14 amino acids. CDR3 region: CASSLWDSYYGYTF. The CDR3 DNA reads TGTGCCAGCAGCTTATGGGACAGCTACTATGGCTACACCTTC.

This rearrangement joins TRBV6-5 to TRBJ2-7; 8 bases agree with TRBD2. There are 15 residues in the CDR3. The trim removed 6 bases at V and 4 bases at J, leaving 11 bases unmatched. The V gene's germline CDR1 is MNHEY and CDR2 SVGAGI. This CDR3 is CASSLAAGLDYEQYF. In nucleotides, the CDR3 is TGTGCCAGCAGCCTCGCGGCGGGACTAGATTACGAGCAGTACTTC.

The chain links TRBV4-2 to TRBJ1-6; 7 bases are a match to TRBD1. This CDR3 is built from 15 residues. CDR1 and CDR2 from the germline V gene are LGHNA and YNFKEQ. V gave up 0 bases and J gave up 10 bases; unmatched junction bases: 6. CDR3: CASSQERRGRSPLHF. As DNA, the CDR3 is TGTGCCAGCAGCCAAGAGAGGAGGGGGCGGTCACCCCTCCACTTT.

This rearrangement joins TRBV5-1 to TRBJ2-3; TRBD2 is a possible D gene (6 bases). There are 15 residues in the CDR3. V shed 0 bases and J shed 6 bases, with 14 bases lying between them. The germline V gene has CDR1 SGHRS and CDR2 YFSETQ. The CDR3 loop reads CASSLDGAGLDTQYF. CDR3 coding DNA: TGCGCCAGCAGCTTGGACGGGGCGGGGCTGGATACGCAGTATTTT.

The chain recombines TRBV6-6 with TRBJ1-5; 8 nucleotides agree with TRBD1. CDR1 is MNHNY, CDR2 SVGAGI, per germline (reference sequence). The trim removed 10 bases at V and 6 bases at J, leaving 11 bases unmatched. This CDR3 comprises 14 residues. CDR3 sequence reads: CATSGQGPFQPQHF. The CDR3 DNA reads TGTGCCACTTCCGGACAGGGCCCTTTTCAGCCCCAGCATTTT.

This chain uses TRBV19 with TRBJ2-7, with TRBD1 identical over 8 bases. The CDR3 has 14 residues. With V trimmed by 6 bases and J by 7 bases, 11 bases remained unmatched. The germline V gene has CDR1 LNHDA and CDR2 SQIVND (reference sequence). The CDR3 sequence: CASRPGTGKKEQYF. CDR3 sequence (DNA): TGTGCCAGTAGGCCCGGGACAGGCAAGAAGGAGCAGTACTTC.

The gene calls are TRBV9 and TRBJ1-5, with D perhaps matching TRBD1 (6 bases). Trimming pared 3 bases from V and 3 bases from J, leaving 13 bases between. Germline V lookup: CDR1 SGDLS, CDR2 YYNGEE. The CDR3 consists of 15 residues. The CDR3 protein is CASSEGTLLNQPQHF. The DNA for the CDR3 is TGTGCCAGCAGCGAGGGGACACTGCTCAATCAGCCCCAGCATTTT. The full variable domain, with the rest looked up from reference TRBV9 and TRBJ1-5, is DSGVTQTPKHLITATGQRVTLRCSPRSGDLSVYWYQQSLDQGLQFLIQYYNGEERAKGNILERFSAQQFPDLHSELNLSSLELGDSALYFCASSEGTLLNQPQHFGDGTRLSIL.

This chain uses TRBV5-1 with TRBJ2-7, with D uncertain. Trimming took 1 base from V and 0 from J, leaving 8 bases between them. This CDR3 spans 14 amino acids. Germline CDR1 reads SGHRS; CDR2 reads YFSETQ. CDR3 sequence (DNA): TGCGCCAGCAGCTTGTCGGTAAGCTCCTACGAGCAGTACTTC. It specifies CASSLSVSSYEQYF.

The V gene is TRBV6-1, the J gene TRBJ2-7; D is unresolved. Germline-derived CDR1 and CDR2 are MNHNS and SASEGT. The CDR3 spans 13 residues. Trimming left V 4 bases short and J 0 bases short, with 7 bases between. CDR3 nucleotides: TGTGCCAGCAGTGGAGGAGACTCCTACGAGCAGTACTTC. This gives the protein CASSGGDSYEQYF.

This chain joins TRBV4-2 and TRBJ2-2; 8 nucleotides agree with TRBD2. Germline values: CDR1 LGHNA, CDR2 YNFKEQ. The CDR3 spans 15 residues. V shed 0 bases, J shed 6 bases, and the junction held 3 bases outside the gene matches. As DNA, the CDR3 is TGTGCCAGCAGCCAAGATCGGACTAGCCCCGGGGAGCTGTTTTTT. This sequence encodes CASSQDRTSPGELFF.

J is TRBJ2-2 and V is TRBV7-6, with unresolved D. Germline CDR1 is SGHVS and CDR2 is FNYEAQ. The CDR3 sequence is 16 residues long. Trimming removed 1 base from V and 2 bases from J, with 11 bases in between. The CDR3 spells CASSLEVVGNTGELFF. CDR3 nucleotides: TGTGCCAGCAGCTTAGAGGTGGTGGGCAACACCGGGGAGCTGTTTTTT.

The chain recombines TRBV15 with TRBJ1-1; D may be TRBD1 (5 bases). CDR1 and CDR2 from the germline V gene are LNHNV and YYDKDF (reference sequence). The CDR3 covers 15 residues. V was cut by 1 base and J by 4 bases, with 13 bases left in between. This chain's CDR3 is CATSRAGEWGTEAFF. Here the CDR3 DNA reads TGTGCCACCAGCAGAGCGGGGGAGTGGGGCACTGAAGCTTTCTTT. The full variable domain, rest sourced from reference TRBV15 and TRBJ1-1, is DAMVIQNPRYQVTQFGKPVTLSCSQTLNHNVMYWYQQKSSQAPKLLFHYYDKDFNNEADTPDNFQSRRPNTSFCFLDIRSPGLGDTAMYLCATSRAGEWGTEAFFGQGTRLTVV.

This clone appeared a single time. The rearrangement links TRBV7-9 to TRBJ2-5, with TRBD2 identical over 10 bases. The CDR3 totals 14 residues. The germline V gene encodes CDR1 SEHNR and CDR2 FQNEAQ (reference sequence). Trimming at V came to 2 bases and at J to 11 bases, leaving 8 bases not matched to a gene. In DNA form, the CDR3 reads TGTGCCAGCAGCTTAAAAGCGGGAGGGAATGAGCAGTACTTC. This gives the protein CASSLKAGGNEQYF.

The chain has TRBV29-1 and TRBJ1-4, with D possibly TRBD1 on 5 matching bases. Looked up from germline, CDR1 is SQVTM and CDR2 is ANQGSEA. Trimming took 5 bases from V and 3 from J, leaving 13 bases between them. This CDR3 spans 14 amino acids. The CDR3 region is CSVRGGVANEKLFF. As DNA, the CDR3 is TGCAGCGTTCGGGGGGGGGTGGCTAATGAAAAACTGTTTTTT.

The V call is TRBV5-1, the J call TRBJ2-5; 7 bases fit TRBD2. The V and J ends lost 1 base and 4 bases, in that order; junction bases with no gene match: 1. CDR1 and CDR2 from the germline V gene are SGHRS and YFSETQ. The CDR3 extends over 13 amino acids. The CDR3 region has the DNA TGCGCCAGCAGCTTGTGGGAGGGAGAGACCCAGTACTTC. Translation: CASSLWEGETQYF.

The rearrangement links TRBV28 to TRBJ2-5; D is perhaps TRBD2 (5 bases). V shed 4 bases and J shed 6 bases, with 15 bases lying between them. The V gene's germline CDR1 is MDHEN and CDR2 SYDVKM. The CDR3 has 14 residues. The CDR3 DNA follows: TGTGCCAGCAGTTCCCCGGACTGGCGTCAGACCCAGTACTTC. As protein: CASSSPDWRQTQYF. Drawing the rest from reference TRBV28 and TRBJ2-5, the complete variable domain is DVKVTQSSRYLVKRTGEKVFLECVQDMDHENMFWYRQDPGLGLRLIYFSYDVKMKEKGDIPEGYSVSREKKERFSLILESASTNQTSMYLCASSSPDWRQTQYFGPGTRLLVL.

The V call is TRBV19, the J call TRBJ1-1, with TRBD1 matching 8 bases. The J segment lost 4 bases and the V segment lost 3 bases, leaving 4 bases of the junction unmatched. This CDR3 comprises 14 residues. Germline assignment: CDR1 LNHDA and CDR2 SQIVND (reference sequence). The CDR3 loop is CASSIGQGATEAFF. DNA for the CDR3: TGTGCCAGTAGTATTGGACAGGGAGCCACTGAAGCTTTCTTT.

In DNA, the CDR3 is TGTGCCACTTCGGGGGAGCGGGAGTTACTTCGCTCCTACAATGAGCAGTTCTTC. Translation: CATSGERELLRSYNEQFF. The rearrangement uses TRBV19 and TRBJ2-1, with 8 bases identical to TRBD2. Germline values: CDR1 LNHDA, CDR2 SQIVND (reference sequence). The CDR3 contains 18 residues. Trimming cost V 10 bases and J 0 bases; bases outside gene matches: 17.

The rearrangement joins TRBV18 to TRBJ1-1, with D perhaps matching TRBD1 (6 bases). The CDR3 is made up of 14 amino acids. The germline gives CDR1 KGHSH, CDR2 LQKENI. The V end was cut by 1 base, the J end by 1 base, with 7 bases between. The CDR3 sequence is CASSPQDRNTEAFF. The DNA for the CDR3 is TGTGCCAGCTCACCACAGGACAGGAACACTGAAGCTTTCTTT.

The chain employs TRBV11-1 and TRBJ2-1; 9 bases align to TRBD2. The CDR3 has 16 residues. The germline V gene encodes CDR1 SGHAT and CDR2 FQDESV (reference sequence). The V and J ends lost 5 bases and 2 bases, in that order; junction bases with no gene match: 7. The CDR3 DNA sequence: TGTGCCAGCAGCAGAAGCGGGAGGACTACCTACAATGAGCAGTTCTTC. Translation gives CASSRSGRTTYNEQFF.

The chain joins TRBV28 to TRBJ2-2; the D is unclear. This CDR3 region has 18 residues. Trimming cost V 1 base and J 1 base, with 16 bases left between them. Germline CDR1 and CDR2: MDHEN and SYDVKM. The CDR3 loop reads CASSLYRLGSLNTGELFF. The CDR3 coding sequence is TGTGCCAGCAGTTTATATCGTTTGGGCAGCTTGAACACCGGGGAGCTGTTTTTT.

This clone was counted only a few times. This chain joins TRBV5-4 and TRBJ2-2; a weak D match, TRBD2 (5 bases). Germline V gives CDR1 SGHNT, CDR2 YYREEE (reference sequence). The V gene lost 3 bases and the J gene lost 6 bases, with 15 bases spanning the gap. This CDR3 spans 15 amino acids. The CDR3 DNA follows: TGTGCCAGCAGCTCTCGTGTCGGGATGGCCGGGGAGCTGTTTTTT. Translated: CASSSRVGMAGELFF.

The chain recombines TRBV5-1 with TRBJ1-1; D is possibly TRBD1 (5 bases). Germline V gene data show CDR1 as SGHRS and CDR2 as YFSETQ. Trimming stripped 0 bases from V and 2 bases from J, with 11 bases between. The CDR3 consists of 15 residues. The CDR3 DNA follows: TGCGCCAGCAGCTTGGGGATCACAGGTAACACTGAAGCTTTCTTT. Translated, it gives CASSLGITGNTEAFF.

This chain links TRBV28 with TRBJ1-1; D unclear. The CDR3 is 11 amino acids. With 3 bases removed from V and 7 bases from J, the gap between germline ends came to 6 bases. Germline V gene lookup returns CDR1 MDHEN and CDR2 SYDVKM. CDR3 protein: CASSFYIEAFF. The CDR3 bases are TGTGCCAGCAGTTTTTATATTGAAGCTTTCTTT.

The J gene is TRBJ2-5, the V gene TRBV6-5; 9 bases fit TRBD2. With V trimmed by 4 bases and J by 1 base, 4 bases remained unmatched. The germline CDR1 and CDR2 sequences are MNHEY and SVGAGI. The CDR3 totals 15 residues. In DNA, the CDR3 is TGTGCCAGCAGTTTCACTAGCGGGCGCCAAGAGACCCAGTACTTC. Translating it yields CASSFTSGRQETQYF.